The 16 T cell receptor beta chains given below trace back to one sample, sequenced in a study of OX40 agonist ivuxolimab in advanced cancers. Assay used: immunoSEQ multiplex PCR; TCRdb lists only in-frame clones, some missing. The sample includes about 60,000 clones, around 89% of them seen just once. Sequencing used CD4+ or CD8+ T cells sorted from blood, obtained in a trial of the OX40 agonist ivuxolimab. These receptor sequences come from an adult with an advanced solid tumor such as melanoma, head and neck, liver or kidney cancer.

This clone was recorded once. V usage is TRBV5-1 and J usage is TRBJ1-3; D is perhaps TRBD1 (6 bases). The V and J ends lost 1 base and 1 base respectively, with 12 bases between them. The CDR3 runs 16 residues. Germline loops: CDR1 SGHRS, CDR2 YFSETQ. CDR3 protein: CASSLTDSFSGNTIYF. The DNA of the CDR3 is TGCGCCAGCAGCTTGACGGACAGCTTTTCTGGAAACACCATATATTTT.

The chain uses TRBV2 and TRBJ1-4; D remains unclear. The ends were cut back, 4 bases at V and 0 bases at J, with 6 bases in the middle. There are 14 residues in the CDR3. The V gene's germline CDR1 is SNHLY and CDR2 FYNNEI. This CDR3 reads CASSGGTTNEKLFF. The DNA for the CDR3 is TGTGCCAGCAGTGGGGGAACAACTAATGAAAAACTGTTTTTT. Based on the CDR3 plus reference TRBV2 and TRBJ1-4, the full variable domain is EPEVTQTPSHQVTQMGQEVILRCVPISNHLYFYWYRQILGQKVEFLVSFYNNEISEKSEIFDDQFSVERPDGSNFTLKIRSTKLEDSAMYFCASSGGTTNEKLFFGSGTQLSVL.

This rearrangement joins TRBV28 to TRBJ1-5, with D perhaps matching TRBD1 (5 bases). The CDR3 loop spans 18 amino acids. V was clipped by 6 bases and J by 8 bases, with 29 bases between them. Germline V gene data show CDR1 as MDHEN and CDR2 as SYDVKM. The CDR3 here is CASRAGTTPGPAVEPQHF. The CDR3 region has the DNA TGTGCCAGCAGGGCGGGAACGACCCCGGGACCCGCCGTGGAGCCCCAGCATTTT.

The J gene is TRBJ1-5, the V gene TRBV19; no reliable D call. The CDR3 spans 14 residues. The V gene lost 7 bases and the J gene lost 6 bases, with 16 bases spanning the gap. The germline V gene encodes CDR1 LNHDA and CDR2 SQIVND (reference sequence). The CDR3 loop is CASKPGLRGQPQHF. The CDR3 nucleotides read TGTGCCAGTAAACCGGGCCTTCGGGGTCAGCCCCAGCATTTT.

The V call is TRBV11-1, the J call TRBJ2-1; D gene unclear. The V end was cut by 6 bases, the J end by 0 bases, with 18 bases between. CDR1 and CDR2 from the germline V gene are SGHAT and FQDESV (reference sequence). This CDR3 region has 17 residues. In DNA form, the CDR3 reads TGTGCCAGCAGATTCCAGGCATCCTCTGGCTCCTACAATGAGCAGTTCTTC. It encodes CASRFQASSGSYNEQFF.

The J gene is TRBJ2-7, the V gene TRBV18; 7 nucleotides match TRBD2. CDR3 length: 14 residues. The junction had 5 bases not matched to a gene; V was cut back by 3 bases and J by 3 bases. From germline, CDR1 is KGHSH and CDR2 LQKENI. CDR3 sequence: CASSPTTSSYEQYF. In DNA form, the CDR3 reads TGTGCCAGCTCACCTACGACTAGCAGCTACGAGCAGTACTTC.

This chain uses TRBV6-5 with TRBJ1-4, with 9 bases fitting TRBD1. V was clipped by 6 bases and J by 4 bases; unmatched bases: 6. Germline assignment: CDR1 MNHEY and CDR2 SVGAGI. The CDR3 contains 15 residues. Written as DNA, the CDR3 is TGTGCCAGCAGGAGGGGACAGGGTATTAATGAAAAACTGTTTTTT. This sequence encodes CASRRGQGINEKLFF.

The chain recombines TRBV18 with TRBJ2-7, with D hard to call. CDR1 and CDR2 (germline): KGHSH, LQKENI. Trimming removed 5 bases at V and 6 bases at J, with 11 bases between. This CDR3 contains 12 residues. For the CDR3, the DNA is TGTGCCAGCTCAGAGCCCTTCGGCGAGCAGTACTTC. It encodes CASSEPFGEQYF.

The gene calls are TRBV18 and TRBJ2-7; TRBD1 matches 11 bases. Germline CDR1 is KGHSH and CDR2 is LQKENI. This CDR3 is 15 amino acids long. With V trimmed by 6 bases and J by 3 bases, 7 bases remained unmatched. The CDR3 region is CASSGGTGGFYEQYF. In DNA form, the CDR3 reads TGTGCCAGCTCGGGAGGGACAGGGGGGTTCTACGAGCAGTACTTC.

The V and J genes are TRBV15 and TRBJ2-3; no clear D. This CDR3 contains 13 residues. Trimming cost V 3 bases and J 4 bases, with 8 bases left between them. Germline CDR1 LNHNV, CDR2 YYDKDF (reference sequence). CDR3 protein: CATSRQNADTQYF. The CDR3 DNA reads TGTGCCACCAGCAGGCAGAATGCAGATACGCAGTATTTT.

The CDR3, as DNA: TGTGCCAGCAGTGTGGTCGGAGGAAAATATGAAAAACTGTTTTTT. It is translated as CASSVVGGKYEKLFF. This chain links TRBV6-5 with TRBJ1-4, with no clear D. CDR1 and CDR2 from the germline V gene are MNHEY and SVGAGI. This CDR3 comprises 15 residues. The V end lost 5 bases, the J end lost 6 bases, and 16 bases lay between the germline ends.

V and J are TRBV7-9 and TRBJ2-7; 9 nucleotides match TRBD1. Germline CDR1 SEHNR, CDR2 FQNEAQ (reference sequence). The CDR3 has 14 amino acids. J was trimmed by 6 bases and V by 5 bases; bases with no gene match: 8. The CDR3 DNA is TGTGCCAGCAGCCCTGGACAGGGGCCCCTCGAGCAGTACTTC. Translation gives CASSPGQGPLEQYF.

The DNA for the CDR3 is TGCGCCAGCAGCGCCGGGACGGAAAATCGGCAGTACTTC. Protein: CASSAGTENRQYF. The chain couples TRBV4-3 to TRBJ2-7; D possibly uses TRBD1 or TRBD2 (5 bases each). There are 13 residues in the CDR3. The V gene's germline CDR1 is LGHNA and CDR2 YSLEER. Trimming stripped 5 bases from V and 9 bases from J, with 17 bases between.

The CDR3: CASSTWDSHEQFF. DNA for the CDR3: TGTGCCAGCAGCACCTGGGACTCCCATGAGCAGTTCTTC. This chain connects TRBV7-9 to TRBJ2-1, with D possibly matching TRBD2 (6 bases). With 5 bases removed from V and 8 bases from J, the gap between germline ends came to 13 bases. This CDR3 is built from 13 residues. Germline V CDR1 and CDR2: SEHNR, FQNEAQ (reference sequence).

As DNA, the CDR3 is TGTGCCACCAGCAGAGATCGGGCAGGTGTTACGTATCAGTACTTC. Protein sequence: CATSRDRAGVTYQYF. The chain employs TRBV15 and TRBJ2-7; no reliable D call. Trimming cost V 0 bases and J 10 bases, with 19 bases left between them. This CDR3 is built from 15 residues. Looked up from germline, CDR1 is LNHNV and CDR2 is YYDKDF (reference sequence).

The CDR3 DNA follows: TGTGCCAGCAGCTTGCGGGGCAGCGCAGATACGCAGTATTTT. Protein: CASSLRGSADTQYF. The rearrangement uses TRBV7-2 and TRBJ2-3; possibly TRBD2 for D (6 bases). V lost 3 bases, J lost 4 bases, and 11 bases lay in between. Per the germline V gene, CDR1 is SGHTA and CDR2 is FQGNSA. The length of the CDR3 is 14 residues.